This TCR beta chain was identified in a study of follicular helper T cells after annual influenza vaccination. Study information: Some donors were sampled over the 2013-2014, 2014-2015 and 2015-2016 vaccinations. Study-level results: Yearly vaccinations repeatedly recalled conserved clonotypes in ICOS+CD38+ cTfh.

Time point reported: 2015-2016 season, pre-vaccination. Excluded were substance abuse, HIV/AIDS, active cancer, immunomodulatory drugs and active illness. The J segment lost 2 bases and the V segment lost 6 bases, leaving 4 bases of the junction unmatched. Germline V gene data show CDR1 as SNHLY and CDR2 as FYNNEI. CDR3 length: 15 amino acids. Concerning this clone itself: Its target is unknown.

The repertoire was sequenced with immunoSEQ multiplex PCR; TCRdb's copy has only in-frame clones and lacks some. The sample shows 9,000 to 10,000 clones, around nine tenths of them seen only once. Sequenced material: CXCR5+ CD38- circulating T follicular helper cells from blood, taken on the day of influenza vaccination. Documented subset: circulating Tfh, non-naive CD4+CXCR5+PD-1+ (ICOS+CD38+ or ICOS-CD38-). The clonotype originates from an adult who received the influenza vaccine. This chain uses TRBV2 with TRBJ2-6; 7 bases agree with TRBD1. CDR3 in amino acids: CASSNTGAGANVLTF. CDR3 in DNA: TGTGCCAGCAGCAATACAGGGGCTGGGGCCAACGTCCTGACTTTC.